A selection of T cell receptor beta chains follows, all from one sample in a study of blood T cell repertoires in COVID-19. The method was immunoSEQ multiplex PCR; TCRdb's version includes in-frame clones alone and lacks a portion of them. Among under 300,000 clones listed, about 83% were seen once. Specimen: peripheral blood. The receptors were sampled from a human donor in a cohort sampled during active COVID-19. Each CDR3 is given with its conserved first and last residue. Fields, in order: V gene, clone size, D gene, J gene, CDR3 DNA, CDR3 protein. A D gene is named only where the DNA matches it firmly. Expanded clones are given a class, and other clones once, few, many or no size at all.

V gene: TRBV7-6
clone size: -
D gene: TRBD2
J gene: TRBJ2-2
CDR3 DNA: TGTGCCAGCAGCTTAGTTCGGCTAGCGGGGGCCCCAGGGACCGGGGAGCTGTTTTTT
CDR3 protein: CASSLVRLAGAPGTGELFF

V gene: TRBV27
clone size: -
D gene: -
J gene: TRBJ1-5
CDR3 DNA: TGTGCCAGCAGTTTGTCAGGGAATCAGCCCCAGCATTTT
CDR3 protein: CASSLSGNQPQHF

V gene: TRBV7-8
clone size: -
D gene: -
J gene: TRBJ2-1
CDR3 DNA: TGTGCCAGCAGCCCACAGACACAAGTCAACTACAATGAGCAGTTCTTC
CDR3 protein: CASSPQTQVNYNEQFF

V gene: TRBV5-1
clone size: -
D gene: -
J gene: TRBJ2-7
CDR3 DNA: TGCGCCAGTCGAGGGGACATCTCGATTTACGAGCAGTACTTC
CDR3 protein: CASRGDISIYEQYF

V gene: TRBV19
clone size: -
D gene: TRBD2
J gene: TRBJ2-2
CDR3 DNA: TGTGCCAGTAGGCCCCGGGGAGGGGTGGGGGGACGCTCGAACACCGGGGAGCTGTTTTTT
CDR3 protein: CASRPRGGVGGRSNTGELFF

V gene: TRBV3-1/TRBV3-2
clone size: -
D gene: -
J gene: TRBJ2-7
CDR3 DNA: TGTGCCAGCAGCCCCGATCACCAGGGCGTCTACGAGCAGTACTTC
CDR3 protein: CASSPDHQGVYEQYF

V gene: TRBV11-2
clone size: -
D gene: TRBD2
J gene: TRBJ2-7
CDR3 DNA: TGTGCCAGCAGCTTAGTAGCTAGCGGGAGGATCCACGAGCAGTACTTC
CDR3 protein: CASSLVASGRIHEQYF

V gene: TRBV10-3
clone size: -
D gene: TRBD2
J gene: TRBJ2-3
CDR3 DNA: TGTGCCATCAGTGAGTGGTCTAGCGGGGGCCTCACAGATACGCAGTATTTT
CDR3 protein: CAISEWSSGGLTDTQYF

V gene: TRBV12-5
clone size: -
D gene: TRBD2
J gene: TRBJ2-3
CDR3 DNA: TGTGCTAGTGGTTTCGCGGGAGCCTTGGATACGCAGTATTTT
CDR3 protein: CASGFAGALDTQYF

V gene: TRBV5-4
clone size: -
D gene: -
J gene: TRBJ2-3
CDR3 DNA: TGTGCCAGCAGCTTTGGCGGCGGGGTGGGGGATACGCAGTATTTT
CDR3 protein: CASSFGGGVGDTQYF

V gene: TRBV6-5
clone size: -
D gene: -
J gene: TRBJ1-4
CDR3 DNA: TGTGCCAGCAGTTGGTCTCAGGGTACAATCGAAAAACTGTTTTTT
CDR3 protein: CASSWSQGTIEKLFF

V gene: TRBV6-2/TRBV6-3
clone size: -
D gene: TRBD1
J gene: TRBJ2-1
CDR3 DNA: TGTGCCAGCAGTTCCGGGACAGCCCTAAACAATGAGCAGTTCTTC
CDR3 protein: CASSSGTALNNEQFF

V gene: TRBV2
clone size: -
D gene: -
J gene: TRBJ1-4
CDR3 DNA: TGTGCCAGCAGTGAAGCGAGTCTGTCCGGTGAAAAACTGTTTTTT
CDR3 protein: CASSEASLSGEKLFF

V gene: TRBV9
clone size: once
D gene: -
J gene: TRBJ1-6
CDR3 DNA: TGTGCCAGCAGCTTACAGGGATCCCATTTTAATAATTCACCCCTCCACTTT
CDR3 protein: CASSLQGSHFNNSPLHF

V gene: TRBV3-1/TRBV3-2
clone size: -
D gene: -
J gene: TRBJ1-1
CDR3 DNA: TGTGCCAGCAGCCAAGGAGGGGGCACTGAAGCTTTCTTT
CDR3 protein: CASSQGGGTEAFF

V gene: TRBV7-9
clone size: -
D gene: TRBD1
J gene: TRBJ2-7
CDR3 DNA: TGTGCCAGCAGCTTAGTGGGGACAGGGGGCGTCTCGAGGGAGCAGTACTTC
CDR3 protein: CASSLVGTGGVSREQYF

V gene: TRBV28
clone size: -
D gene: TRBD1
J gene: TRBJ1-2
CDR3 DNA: TGTGCCAGCAGGAGGGGACAGTCCCTCGGCTATGGCTACACCTTC
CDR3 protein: CASRRGQSLGYGYTF

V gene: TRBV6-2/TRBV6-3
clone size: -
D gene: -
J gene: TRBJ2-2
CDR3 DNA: TGTGCCAGCAGTTACTCCAGATCAACACGGGAGCTGTTTTTT
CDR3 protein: CASSYSRSTRELFF

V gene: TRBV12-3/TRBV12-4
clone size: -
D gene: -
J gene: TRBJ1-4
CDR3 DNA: TGTGCCAGCAGTTGGAGGGAGATTGAAAAACTGTTTTTT
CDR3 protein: CASSWREIEKLFF

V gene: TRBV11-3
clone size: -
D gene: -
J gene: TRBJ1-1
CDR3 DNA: TGTGCCAGCAGCTCCGACGGGGGACAAGCTTTCTTT
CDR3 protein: CASSSDGGQAFF

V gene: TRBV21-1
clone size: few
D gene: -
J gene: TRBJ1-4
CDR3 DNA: TGTGCCAGCAGCAATAGACAGGGAGATATAAATAGGGAAAAACTGTTTTTT
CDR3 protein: CASSNRQGDINREKLFF

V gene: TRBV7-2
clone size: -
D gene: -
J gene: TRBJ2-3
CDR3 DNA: TGTGCCAGCAGCTTAATTCCTAGCACAGATACGCAGTATTTT
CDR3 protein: CASSLIPSTDTQYF

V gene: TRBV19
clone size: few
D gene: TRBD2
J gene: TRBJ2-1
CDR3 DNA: TGTGCCAGTAGAGGGAGGTCAGGGCGGGGGAGCTCCTACAATGAGCAGTTCTTC
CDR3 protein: CASRGRSGRGSSYNEQFF

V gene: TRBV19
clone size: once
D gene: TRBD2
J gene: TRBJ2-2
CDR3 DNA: TGTGCCAGTAGTATACCTCTAGCGGGGAGAACCGGGGAGCTGTTTTTT
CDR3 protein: CASSIPLAGRTGELFF

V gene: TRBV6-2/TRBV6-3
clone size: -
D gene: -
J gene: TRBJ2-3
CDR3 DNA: TGTGCCAGCAGTCCCCTTTTGAAGACGGGGTCAGATACGCAGTATTTT
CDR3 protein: CASSPLLKTGSDTQYF

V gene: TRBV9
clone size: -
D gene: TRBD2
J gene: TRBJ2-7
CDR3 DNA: TGTGCCAGCAGCGTGAATGCGGGGGGCTACGAGCAGTACTTC
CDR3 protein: CASSVNAGGYEQYF

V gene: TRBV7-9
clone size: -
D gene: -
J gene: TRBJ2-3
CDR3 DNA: TGTGCCAGCAGCTTTCTGGCGGGGTTCACAGATACGCAGTATTTT
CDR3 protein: CASSFLAGFTDTQYF

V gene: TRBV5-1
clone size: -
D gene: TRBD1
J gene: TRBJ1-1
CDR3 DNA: TGCGCCAGCAGCTTGATCGGGACAGGGGACACTGAAGCTTTCTTT
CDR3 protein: CASSLIGTGDTEAFF

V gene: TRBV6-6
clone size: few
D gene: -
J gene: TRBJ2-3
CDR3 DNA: TGTGCCAGCAGTTCATGGGGGCGGGCAGGCACAGATACGCAGTATTTT
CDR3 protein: CASSSWGRAGTDTQYF

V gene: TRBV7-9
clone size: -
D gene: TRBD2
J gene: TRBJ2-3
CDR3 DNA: TGTGCCAGCAGCAATCTAGCGGGAGGTGCAGATACGCAGTATTTT
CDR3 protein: CASSNLAGGADTQYF

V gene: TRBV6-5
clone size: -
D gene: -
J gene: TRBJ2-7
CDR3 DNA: TGTGCCAGCAGGGACTCCGGAGGCACCTACGAGCAGTACTTC
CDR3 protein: CASRDSGGTYEQYF

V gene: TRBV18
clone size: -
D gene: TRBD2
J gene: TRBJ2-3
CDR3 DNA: TGTGCCAGCTCACCACCTGGTACACTAGCGGGAGATACGCAGTATTTT
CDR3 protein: CASSPPGTLAGDTQYF

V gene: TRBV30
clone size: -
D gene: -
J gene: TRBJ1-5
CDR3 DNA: TGTGCCTGGACCAAAAGGGGCAGGGATACCCAGCCCCAGCATTTT
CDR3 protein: CAWTKRGRDTQPQHF

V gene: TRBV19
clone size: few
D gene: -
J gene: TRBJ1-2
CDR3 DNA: TGTGCCAGTAGTAGCTACTCAGGGGCTGGTGGCTACACCTTC
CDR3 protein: CASSSYSGAGGYTF

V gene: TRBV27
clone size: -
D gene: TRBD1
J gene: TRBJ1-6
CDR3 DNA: TGTGCCAGTTCGTCCACAGGGGGCGGTTATAATTCACCCCTCCACTTT
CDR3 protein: CASSSTGGGYNSPLHF

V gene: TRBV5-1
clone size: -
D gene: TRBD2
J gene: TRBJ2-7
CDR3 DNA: TGCGCCAGCAGCTTCTTGGCGGGAGGGGAAGGGTACGAGCAGTACTTC
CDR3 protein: CASSFLAGGEGYEQYF

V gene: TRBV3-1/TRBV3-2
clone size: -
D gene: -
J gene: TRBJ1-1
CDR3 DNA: TGTGCCAGCAGCCAAGATACAGGAACTGAAGCTTTCTTT
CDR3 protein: CASSQDTGTEAFF

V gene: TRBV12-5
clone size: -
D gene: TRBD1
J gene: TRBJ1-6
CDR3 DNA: TGTGCTAGTGGTTTGGTACTGGGACAGGGGAATTCACCCCTCCACTTT
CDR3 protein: CASGLVLGQGNSPLHF

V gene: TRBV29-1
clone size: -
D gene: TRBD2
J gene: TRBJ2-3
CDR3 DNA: TGCAGCGTTGTAAAAGCGGGAGGGCATCCAGATACGCAGTATTTT
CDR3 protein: CSVVKAGGHPDTQYF

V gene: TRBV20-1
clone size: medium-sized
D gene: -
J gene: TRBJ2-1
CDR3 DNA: TGCAGTCAGCAGGCAGTCAATGAGCAGTTCTTC
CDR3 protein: CSQQAVNEQFF

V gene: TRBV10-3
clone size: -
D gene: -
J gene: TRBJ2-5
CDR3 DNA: TGTGCCATCAGTTTCGGAGGGGGGGGCCAAGAGACCCAGTACTTC
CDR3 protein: CAISFGGGGQETQYF

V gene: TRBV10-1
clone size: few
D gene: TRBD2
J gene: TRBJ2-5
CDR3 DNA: TGCGCCAGCAGTCCGGGACTAGCGGGGAAAGAGACCCAGTACTTC
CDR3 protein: CASSPGLAGKETQYF